These 25 T cell receptor beta chains came from one sample sequenced in a study of T cells in Graves' hyperthyroidism and ophthalmopathy. The TCR beta CDR3 regions underwent amplification using RNA transcripts as the source. In the first-round RT-PCR of the TCR CDR3, the HTBI primer set was used. MiXCR, applied by TCRdb to the multiplex PCR reads, yields one record per CDR3 protein. The data show a few hundred thousand distinct CDR3 sequences, over 11% seen once. The source material was blood. These receptors were obtained from a woman aged 25 to 39 with Graves' hyperthyroidism that later progressed to Graves' ophthalmopathy.

This clonotype appeared many times. The rearrangement joins TRBV11-2 to TRBJ1-6, with D perhaps matching TRBD1 (5 bases). Per the germline V gene, CDR1 is SGHAT and CDR2 is FQNNGV. V was cut by 3 bases and J by 9 bases, with 15 bases left in between. CDR3 length: 15 amino acids. CDR3 loop: CASSFETGVASPLHF. The CDR3, as DNA: TGTGCCAGCAGCTTTGAAACGGGGGTGGCTTCACCCCTCCACTTT.

The chain employs TRBV6-1 and TRBJ2-5, with TRBD2 identical over 8 bases. The CDR3 sequence is 16 residues long. J was trimmed by 5 bases and V by 5 bases; bases with no gene match: 13. Germline V gives CDR1 MNHNS, CDR2 SASEGT. In nucleotides, the CDR3 is TGTGCCAGCAGTCGACCCGCCGGACTAGCCAAGGAGACCCAGTACTTC. It yields the protein CASSRPAGLAKETQYF.

This clonotype was counted many times. The V gene is TRBV2, the J gene TRBJ2-7; TRBD2 aligns across 11 bases. Trimming cost V 4 bases and J 6 bases; bases outside gene matches: 8. There are 15 residues in the CDR3. Per germline, CDR1 SNHLY and CDR2 FYNNEI. The CDR3 coding sequence is TGTGCCAGCAGTGGGACACTAGCGGGAGTTGGCGAGCAGTACTTC. Protein: CASSGTLAGVGEQYF.

This clonotype was counted a few times. The CDR3 nucleotides read TGCAGTGCTAGAGTGGGTCCCCTTGGGTTTCAGCCCCAGCATTTT. Its protein is CSARVGPLGFQPQHF. The V call is TRBV20-1, the J call TRBJ1-5; D is ambiguous. Germline loops: CDR1 DFQATT, CDR2 SNEGSKA (reference sequence). V gave up 1 base and J gave up 6 bases, with 16 bases separating them. The CDR3 runs to 15 residues.

This clonotype was seen repeatedly, ten times or more. The chain is built from TRBV4-3 and TRBJ1-1; D may be TRBD1 (5 bases). From germline, CDR1 is LGHNA and CDR2 YSLEER. CDR3 length: 13 amino acids. Trimming removed 0 bases from V and 4 bases from J, with 6 bases in between. The CDR3 loop reads CASSQERGTEAFF. CDR3 nucleotides: TGCGCCAGCAGCCAAGAGAGGGGCACTGAAGCTTTCTTT.

The genes are TRBV4-1 and TRBJ1-3; TRBD1 is a possible D gene (6 bases). This CDR3 has 15 residues. The germline CDR1 and CDR2 sequences are MGHRA and YSYEKL. The germline V and J ends were trimmed by 0 bases and 6 bases, with 12 bases remaining between them. DNA of the CDR3: TGCGCCAGCAGCCAAGACAGGGGAACCTTAAACACCATATATTTT. This sequence encodes CASSQDRGTLNTIYF.

In its sample, this clonotype was seen many times. This sequence joins TRBV27 and TRBJ1-6, with TRBD1 identical over 9 bases. The CDR3 is made up of 14 amino acids. In germline, CDR1 is MNHEY, CDR2 SMNVEV (reference sequence). The J segment lost 9 bases and the V segment lost 6 bases, leaving 6 bases of the junction unmatched. In DNA form, the CDR3 reads TGTGCCAGCAGAAGGGACAGGGTCGGTTCACCCCTCCACTTT. It specifies CASRRDRVGSPLHF.

The chain links TRBV7-9 to TRBJ2-7; TRBD2 matches at 7 bases. This CDR3 is built from 15 residues. Trimming removed 5 bases from V and 3 bases from J; junction bases left unmatched: 10. Germline V CDR1 and CDR2: SEHNR, FQNEAQ (reference sequence). This chain's CDR3 is CASSGLGALFYEQYF. The CDR3 coding sequence is TGTGCCAGCAGCGGACTAGGCGCCCTCTTCTACGAGCAGTACTTC.

At least ten counts were recorded for this clonotype. The chain combines TRBV28 with TRBJ2-7; 7 bases agree with TRBD1. This CDR3 is 13 amino acids long. Germline loops: CDR1 MDHEN, CDR2 SYDVKM. Trimming at V came to 5 bases and at J to 4 bases, leaving 5 bases not matched to a gene. The CDR3 protein is CASSIQGSYEQYF. Written as DNA, the CDR3 is TGTGCCAGCAGTATACAGGGGTCTTACGAGCAGTACTTC.

The chain combines TRBV7-9 with TRBJ2-1, with no clear D. The CDR3 spans 11 residues. CDR1 is SEHNR and CDR2 is FQNEAQ in the germline V gene (reference sequence). V was clipped by 0 bases and J by 10 bases, with 4 bases between them. The CDR3: CASSLAQEQFF. CDR3 sequence (DNA): TGTGCCAGCAGCTTAGCGCAGGAGCAGTTCTTC. Full variable domain (missing parts from reference TRBV7-9 and TRBJ2-1): DTGVSQNPRHKITKRGQNVTFRCDPISEHNRLYWYRQTLGQGPEFLTYFQNEAQLEKSRLLSDRFSAERPKGSFSTLEIQRTEQGDSAMYLCASSLAQEQFFGPGTRLTVL.

This clonotype came up many times. The chain links TRBV11-2 to TRBJ2-2, with 13 bases aligning to TRBD2. CDR1 is SGHAT and CDR2 is FQNNGV in the germline V gene. The CDR3 extends over 15 amino acids. After removal of 5 bases from V and 6 bases from J, the junction contained 3 bases not matched to a gene. CDR3 sequence (DNA): TGTGCCAGCAGCGTACTAGCGGGAGGGCCCGGGGAGCTGTTTTTT. Translation gives CASSVLAGGPGELFF.

This clonotype was counted at least ten times. CDR3 residues: CASSMGILHDGQFF. CDR3 coding DNA: TGTGCCAGTAGTATGGGGATCTTACATGACGGGCAGTTCTTC. The V gene is TRBV19, the J gene TRBJ2-1; D unclear. The CDR3 sequence is 14 residues long. The V and J ends lost 3 bases and 12 bases respectively, with 18 bases between them. Germline loops: CDR1 LNHDA, CDR2 SQIVND (reference sequence).

Ten or more counts support this clonotype. The V call is TRBV30, the J call TRBJ2-1, with 9 bases identical to TRBD2. V dropped 4 bases and J dropped 8; count of bases not matched to a gene: 9. This CDR3 contains 14 residues. Germline CDR1 GTSNPN, CDR2 SVGIG (reference sequence). The DNA for the CDR3 is TGTGCCTGGACTGGTAGCGGGAGTTCCTATGAGCAGTTCTTC. Encoded protein: CAWTGSGSSYEQFF.

This sequence joins TRBV5-1 and TRBJ2-5; tentatively, D is TRBD2 (6 bases). V dropped 0 bases and J dropped 1 base, with 7 bases sitting between them. The CDR3 length is 14 residues. Germline values: CDR1 SGHRS, CDR2 YFSETQ. The CDR3 DNA is TGCGCCAGCAGCTTGGCGCGGGGCCAAGAGACCCAGTACTTC. Translated, it gives CASSLARGQETQYF.

This clonotype has ten or more counts. The V and J genes are TRBV2 and TRBJ1-2; D remains unclear. The CDR3 runs 12 residues. V lost 4 bases to trimming and J lost 4 bases, with 7 bases between them. Germline V gene sequence: CDR1 SNHLY, CDR2 FYNNEI. As DNA, the CDR3 is TGTGCCAGCAGTGTCGAGTCCTATGGCTACACCTTC. Its protein product is CASSVESYGYTF.

This clonotype was found many times. The V gene is TRBV20-1, the J gene TRBJ2-3, with TRBD1 matching over 9 bases. CDR1 DFQATT and CDR2 SNEGSKA come from the germline V gene (reference sequence). V shed 0 bases, J shed 6 bases, and the junction held 7 bases outside the gene matches. The CDR3 contains 15 residues. The chain's CDR3 is CSARDRTGASDTQYF. The CDR3 region has the DNA TGCAGTGCTAGAGATAGGACAGGGGCCTCGGATACGCAGTATTTT.

In its sample, this clonotype was seen many times. The chain is built from TRBV18 and TRBJ2-7; 12 bases line up with TRBD2. The CDR3 has 15 residues. Germline lookup yields CDR1 KGHSH and CDR2 LQKENI. Germline trimming cut 3 bases from V and 5 bases from J; bases unmatched to any gene: 5. The CDR3 nucleotides are TGTGCCAGCTCACCTACTAGCGGGAGGATGCACGAGCAGTACTTC. Protein: CASSPTSGRMHEQYF.

With regard to this clonotype: A much larger clone sits a single nucleotide away, making a read error possible. The DNA for the CDR3 is TGTGCCAGCAGTTACCCGGCAGGGACTAACGGGGCCAACGTCCCGACTTTC. It translates to CASSYPAGTNGANVPTF. The chain links TRBV6-9 to TRBJ2-6; 7 bases line up with TRBD2. Per germline, CDR1 MNHGY and CDR2 SVAAGI. The CDR3 consists of 17 residues.

The V call is TRBV4-1, the J call TRBJ1-2; D gene unclear. V was pared by 1 base and J by 0 bases, with 21 bases between. The V gene's germline CDR1 is MGHRA and CDR2 YSYEKL. This CDR3 contains 19 residues. The CDR3 loop is CASSQGVELDPQANYGYTF. The CDR3 DNA reads TGCGCCAGCAGCCAAGGTGTAGAGTTGGACCCACAAGCTAACTATGGCTACACCTTC.

The chain employs TRBV6-1 and TRBJ1-5; maybe TRBD1 (6 bases). The V gene's germline CDR1 is MNHNS and CDR2 SASEGT. The V end was cut by 7 bases, the J end by 3 bases, with 16 bases between. This CDR3 has 15 amino acids. For the CDR3, the DNA is TGTGCCAGCACCCCATTGGCAGGGGCCAATCAGCCCCAGCATTTT. As protein: CASTPLAGANQPQHF.

There are many counts of this clonotype. The chain carries TRBV19 and TRBJ1-5; 10 nucleotides match TRBD1. CDR3 size: 14 residues. The junction had 7 bases not matched to a gene; V was cut back by 8 bases and J by 6 bases. Germline V gene sequence: CDR1 LNHDA, CDR2 SQIVND (reference sequence). As DNA, the CDR3 is TGTGCCAGTCGGCGACAGGGGGCACCTCAGCCCCAGCATTTT. Its translation is CASRRQGAPQPQHF.

The genes are TRBV24-1 and TRBJ2-3, with 9 bases matching TRBD1. The J segment lost 2 bases and the V segment lost 4 bases, leaving 6 bases of the junction unmatched. The V gene's germline CDR1 is KGHDR and CDR2 SFDVKD. CDR3 size: 16 residues. The CDR3 bases are TGTGCCACCAGTGAGGCCGGGACAGGGCCCACAGATACGCAGTATTTT. It yields the protein CATSEAGTGPTDTQYF.

This clonotype was counted at least ten times. The chain links TRBV30 to TRBJ2-7; TRBD2 agrees at 8 bases. The CDR3 has 14 amino acids. Germline V gene sequence: CDR1 GTSNPN, CDR2 SVGIG (reference sequence). Losses at the gene ends were 1 base for V and 4 bases for J; bases not matched to a gene: 6. The CDR3 sequence: CAWSELAEAYEQYF. The CDR3, as DNA: TGTGCCTGGAGTGAACTAGCGGAGGCTTACGAGCAGTACTTC.

The rearrangement links TRBV4-1 to TRBJ2-7; the match to TRBD1 covers 7 bases. The V and J ends lost 4 bases and 5 bases, in that order; junction bases with no gene match: 8. Germline loops: CDR1 MGHRA, CDR2 YSYEKL. The CDR3 has 14 residues. In DNA, the CDR3 is TGCGCCAGCAGCCTCCTTGACAGGGTCCACGAGCAGTACTTC. It is translated as CASSLLDRVHEQYF.

V gene TRBV30 combines with J gene TRBJ2-7; a possible D gene is TRBD2 (6 bases). V lost 0 bases to trimming and J lost 1 base, with 13 bases between them. This CDR3 comprises 15 residues. The germline V gene has CDR1 GTSNPN and CDR2 SVGIG (reference sequence). CDR3: CAWSVSTRVSYEQYF. Here the CDR3 DNA reads TGTGCCTGGAGTGTATCGACTAGGGTTTCCTACGAGCAGTACTTC.